A selection of T cell receptor beta chains follows, all from one sample in a study of T cell changes during pregnancy in multiple sclerosis. Only in-frame clones appear in the TCRdb table, and some are missing; sequencing was by immunoSEQ multiplex PCR. In the table there are 88,000 or so clones, 92% of which are singletons. The sequencing here drew on peripheral blood, taken before pregnancy. Source of these receptors: a female donor with multiple sclerosis, enrolled in a pregnancy study. The CDR3 runs from the conserved cysteine through the conserved F or W. The D gene is left open where the match is weak. Expanded clones get a size class; other rows say once, few or many, or leave the size out.

TRBV7-3	15	.	.	TRBJ2-3	TGTGCCAGCAGCTTAGGGACAACCACTGCAGATACGCAGTATTTT	CASSLGTTTADTQYF
TRBV19	14	.	.	TRBJ1-1	TGTGCCAGTAGTATAGGACACCTGAACACTGAAGCTTTCTTT	CASSIGHLNTEAFF
TRBV5-1	15	.	.	TRBJ1-2	TGCGCCAGCAGCTTTGGGGCAGGCGTTAACTATGGCTACACCTTC	CASSFGAGVNYGYTF
TRBV5-1	13	.	.	TRBJ2-1	TGCGCCAGCAGCTTGGTTCAGAACAATGAGCAGTTCTTC	CASSLVQNNEQFF
TRBV5-6	16	.	TRBD1	TRBJ2-7	TGTGCCAGCAGCTTGGCCCCGACAGGGGGCTGGGGCGAGCAGTACTTC	CASSLAPTGGWGEQYF
TRBV14	14	.	.	TRBJ1-2	TGTGCCAGCAGCCAAGAGGTAGCTAACTATGGCTACACCTTC	CASSQEVANYGYTF
TRBV6-5	13	.	.	TRBJ2-7	TGTGCCAGCAGCCTCAAACCAGGGGACGAGCAGTACTTC	CASSLKPGDEQYF
TRBV9	14	.	.	TRBJ1-1	TGTGCCAGCAGCGTATACGTAGAGAACACTGAAGCTTTCTTT	CASSVYVENTEAFF
TRBV9	16	once	TRBD1	TRBJ1-2	TGTGCCAGCAGCCAAGCGGCTAGACAGGGTCCGAATGGCTACACCTTC	CASSQAARQGPNGYTF
TRBV2	13	.	.	TRBJ1-2	TGTGCCAGCAGTGACCCTCCCAACTATGGCTACACCTTC	CASSDPPNYGYTF
TRBV18	14	.	TRBD1	TRBJ2-7	TGTGCCAGCTCACCGGACAGGGGCGCCTACGAGCAGTACTTC	CASSPDRGAYEQYF